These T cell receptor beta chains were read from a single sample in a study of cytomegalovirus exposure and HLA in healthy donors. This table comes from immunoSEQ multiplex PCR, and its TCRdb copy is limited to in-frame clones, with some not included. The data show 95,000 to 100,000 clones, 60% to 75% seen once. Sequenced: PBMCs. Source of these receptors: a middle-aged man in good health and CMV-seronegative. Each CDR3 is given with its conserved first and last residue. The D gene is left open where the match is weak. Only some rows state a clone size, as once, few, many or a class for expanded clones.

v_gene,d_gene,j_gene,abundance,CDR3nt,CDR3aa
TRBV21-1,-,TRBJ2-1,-,TGTGCCACCTTTAATCCAGGGTTTGAGCAGTTCTTC,CATFNPGFEQFF
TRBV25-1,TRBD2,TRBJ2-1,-,TGTGCCAGCAGTTCCCCACACCCAGGACTAGCGGGAGCGAGTGAGCAGTTCTTC,CASSSPHPGLAGASEQFF
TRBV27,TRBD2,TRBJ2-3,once,TGTGCCAGCAGCAAACTAGCGCCCAGCACAGATACGCAGTATTTT,CASSKLAPSTDTQYF
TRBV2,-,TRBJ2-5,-,TGTGCCAGCAGTGATGGGCAGGGCGAAGAGACCCAGTACTTC,CASSDGQGEETQYF
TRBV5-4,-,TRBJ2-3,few,TGTGCCAGCAGCTTGGCGGGCAGGGATCGTTTTTTTAGGCCAGATACGCAGTATTTT,CASSLAGRDRFFRPDTQYF
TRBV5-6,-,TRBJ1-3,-,TGTGCCAGCAGCTTGGCCCTGGCCTTGAATGGAAACACCATATATTTT,CASSLALALNGNTIYF
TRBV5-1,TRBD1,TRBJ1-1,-,TGCGCCAGCAGCTTTACCGGGACAGGGATTGTTGAAGCTTTCTTT,CASSFTGTGIVEAFF
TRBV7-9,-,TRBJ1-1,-,TGTTCCAGCAGCGTCCGTGGGGGGACAGCTTTCTTT,CSSSVRGGTAFF
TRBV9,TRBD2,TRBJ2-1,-,TGTGCCAGCAGCGTAGCCAGTTGGGGGACTAGCGGCAATGAGCAGTTCTTC,CASSVASWGTSGNEQFF
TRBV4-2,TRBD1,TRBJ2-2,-,TGTGCCAGCAGCCAAGATTTGGGACAGATTAACACCGGGGAGCTGTTTTTT,CASSQDLGQINTGELFF
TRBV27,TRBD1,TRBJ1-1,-,TGTGCCAGCAGTCCCACCAGACAGGGGACCACTGAAGCTTTCTTT,CASSPTRQGTTEAFF
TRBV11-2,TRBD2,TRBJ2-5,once,TGTGCCAGCAGCCCCGGGACTAGCGGGGGTAGCCAAGAGACCCAGTACTTC,CASSPGTSGGSQETQYF
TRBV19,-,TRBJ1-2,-,TGTGCCAGTAGTATCGAGGTAGTTGGTGGCTACACCTTC,CASSIEVVGGYTF
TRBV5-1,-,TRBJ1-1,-,TGCGCCAGCAGCTCCCAACAGGGAATGAACACTGAAGCTTTCTTT,CASSSQQGMNTEAFF
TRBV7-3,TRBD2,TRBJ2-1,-,TGTGCCAGCAGCCGCGCAGCGGGGGGTAACAATGAGCAGTTCTTC,CASSRAAGGNNEQFF